This is a list of T cell receptor beta chains from one sample in a study of T cell repertoires in cytomegalovirus infection. A single record per CDR3 protein comes from TCRdb applying MiXCR to the reads. The sample gives roughly 630,000 distinct CDR3 sequences, about 24% of which show up once; 6.5% to 10% is in the top ten. Sample: CD8+ T cells from PBMCs. Receptors were obtained from a human donor in good health (CMV status not recorded). Some clones in this sample may be carry-over from other donors' samples. CDR3s include the opening cysteine and the closing phenylalanine or tryptophan. Fields, in order: V gene, J gene, D gene, CDR3 protein. D genes are given only for firm matches.

TRBV28	TRBJ2-5	-	CASSSLRRSQETQYF
TRBV5-5	TRBJ2-1	-	CASSLVPGSYNEQFF
TRBV29-1	TRBJ1-2	-	CSARGQLNYGYTF
TRBV20-1	TRBJ2-7	TRBD2	CSASHPRGGYEQYF
TRBV6-6	TRBJ2-7	-	CASSYFQGSYEQYF
TRBV20-1	TRBJ1-4	-	CSAYISTNEKLFF
TRBV12-3/TRBV12-4	TRBJ2-7	-	CASSFGTIQRYEQYF
TRBV7-6	TRBJ2-3	-	CASSLGWAGDTDTQYF
TRBV20-1	TRBJ1-5	TRBD1	CSARPQGTSKGYSNQPQHF
TRBV7-9	TRBJ1-2	-	CASSLSDGLYGYTF
TRBV4-1	TRBJ2-1	TRBD2	CASSSLAGAPDEQFF
TRBV7-9	TRBJ1-1	TRBD1	CASLPERQGADTEAFF
TRBV28	TRBJ1-3	TRBD1	CASQQGGTIYF
TRBV29-1	TRBJ1-3	TRBD1	CSVRPGTGNGNTIYF
TRBV12-3/TRBV12-4	TRBJ2-5	-	CASSFSSGPETQYF
TRBV6-5	TRBJ1-6	-	CASSYSQGNNSPLHF
TRBV14	TRBJ2-4	TRBD1	CASSLGTGTNLYF
TRBV6-6	TRBJ2-7	TRBD2	CASSPGLATYEQYF
TRBV7-8	TRBJ2-3	-	CASSLVPGGADTQYF
TRBV28	TRBJ2-5	TRBD1	CASSTGGKETQYF
TRBV28	TRBJ2-2	TRBD2	CASSFRGGMVTGELFF
TRBV12-3/TRBV12-4	TRBJ2-3	TRBD2	CASSLTTSGTTDTQYF
TRBV28	TRBJ2-7	TRBD1	CASSSIRDRGIYEQYF
TRBV6-5	TRBJ2-7	-	CASTLTHVRGGYEQYF
TRBV3-1	TRBJ1-1	-	CASSQEGRLSEVFF
TRBV20-1	TRBJ2-1	-	CSARGNRGSNEQFF
TRBV7-9	TRBJ2-7	-	CASSYTGSPYEQYF
TRBV5-1	TRBJ1-2	-	CASSPTWGLSYGYTF
TRBV25-1	TRBJ2-7	-	CASSGGASSSYEQYF
TRBV7-2	TRBJ2-5	-	CASSWGGARETQYF
TRBV19	TRBJ1-1	-	CASSIGDEEGAFF
TRBV9	TRBJ2-1	TRBD2	CASSVHGGALYNEQFF
TRBV29-1	TRBJ2-6	-	CSVDTDWGNSGANVLTF
TRBV19	TRBJ2-1	TRBD2	CATSISGDSYNEQFF
TRBV7-2	TRBJ2-1	-	CASTQHSSLYNEQFF
TRBV7-9	TRBJ2-3	-	CASEGGGWTDTQYF
TRBV7-2	TRBJ2-4	-	CASSYFLGGENIQYF
TRBV12-3/TRBV12-4	TRBJ2-5	-	CASSSRVYRETQYF
TRBV9	TRBJ2-1	-	CASSEGVF
TRBV12-3/TRBV12-4	TRBJ1-5	-	CASSLGRSPQHF
TRBV6-6	TRBJ2-5	TRBD2	CASSYSLTSGGKETQYF
TRBV7-2	TRBJ2-1	-	CASSSGEQFF
TRBV7-9	TRBJ1-5	-	CASSRRDTGVNQPQHF
TRBV28	TRBJ1-2	-	CASSSRIQVDYGYTF
TRBV6-5	TRBJ2-1	-	CASSYNPLYNEQFF
TRBV7-2	TRBJ2-7	TRBD2	CASSLDSSGGAGEQYF
TRBV27	TRBJ2-1	-	CATQGSSEQFF
TRBV10-3	TRBJ2-2	-	CAITQKEGPTGELFF
TRBV7-6	TRBJ1-1	-	CASSSIGSHTEAFF
TRBV7-9	TRBJ1-5	-	CASAAGAQPQHF
TRBV5-4	TRBJ2-1	TRBD2	CASSGTSGGNEQFF
TRBV7-9	TRBJ2-1	TRBD2	CASSLGETSGGYNEQFF
TRBV6-2/TRBV6-3	TRBJ2-2	-	CASSYYQYNREAKQANTGELFF
TRBV28	TRBJ2-5	-	CASSLPGPGAQYF